These 25 T cell receptor beta chains were sequenced from one sample in a study of Graves' ophthalmopathy and Graves' hyperthyroidism. Amplification of the TCR beta CDR3 regions used RNA transcripts (as template). HTBI primers were used in a first-round RT-PCR, which preceded a second-round multiplex PCR. TCRdb re-derived calls from the multiplex PCR reads in MiXCR, one entry per CDR3 protein. In the table there are a few hundred thousand distinct CDR3 sequences, 15% to 19% of which are singletons. The specimen was peripheral blood. These receptors all come from a woman younger than 30 with stable Graves' hyperthyroidism.

The V and J genes are TRBV11-3 and TRBJ2-7; 8 bases fit TRBD2. The CDR3 is 14 residues long. Germline V gives CDR1 SGHNT, CDR2 YENEEA. V lost 1 base and J lost 7; bases outside the gene matches: 6. The CDR3 DNA is TGTGCCAGCAGCTTAGGGACTAGCTCGGAAGAGCAGTACTTC. Amino acid sequence: CASSLGTSSEEQYF.

V and J are TRBV15 and TRBJ1-5; 8 bases agree with TRBD1. The CDR3 length is 15 residues. The trim removed 0 bases at V and 7 bases at J, leaving 5 bases unmatched. Germline lookup yields CDR1 LNHNV and CDR2 YYDKDF (reference sequence). CDR3 amino acids: CATSRDRTGWQPQHF. Here the CDR3 DNA reads TGTGCCACCAGCAGAGATCGGACAGGGTGGCAGCCCCAGCATTTT.

This clonotype was found many times. The CDR3 is CASSWTGGEFYTEAFF. The CDR3 nucleotides are TGTGCCAGCAGTTGGACAGGGGGCGAGTTTTACACTGAAGCTTTCTTT. The chain employs TRBV28 and TRBJ1-1; 11 bases fit TRBD1. The CDR3 loop spans 16 amino acids. V lost 4 bases to trimming and J lost 3 bases; unmatched junction nucleotides: 7. Germline values: CDR1 MDHEN, CDR2 SYDVKM.

V and J are TRBV12-3 or TRBV12-4 and TRBJ2-7; D may be TRBD1 or TRBD2 (5 bases each). This CDR3 has 14 residues. The V and J ends lost 4 bases and 6 bases respectively, with 16 bases between them. DNA of the CDR3: TGTGCCAGCAGTTCGGGGCCCCGATTAGGCGAGCAGTACTTC. Translated, it gives CASSSGPRLGEQYF.

This clonotype was recorded many times. This chain connects TRBV7-3 to TRBJ2-2; 8 bases map to TRBD1. Germline CDR1 SGHTA, CDR2 FQGTGA. There are 17 residues in the CDR3. V gave up 5 bases and J gave up 5 bases; unmatched junction bases: 13. The chain's CDR3 is CASSPLDRGRNTGELFF. The CDR3 DNA reads as TGTGCCAGCAGCCCCCTTGACAGGGGAAGGAATACCGGGGAGCTGTTTTTT.

This clonotype was seen at least ten times. This chain joins TRBV6-1 and TRBJ1-6; D remains ambiguous. This CDR3 region has 18 residues. Germline lookup yields CDR1 MNHNS and CDR2 SASEGT. V gave up 2 bases and J gave up 0 bases, with 14 bases separating them. CDR3 residues: CASSEFEAADSYNSPLHF. The CDR3 DNA reads as TGTGCCAGCAGTGAATTTGAGGCCGCAGACTCCTATAATTCACCCCTCCACTTT.

The chain joins TRBV7-9 to TRBJ2-5; 8 nucleotides agree with TRBD2. The trim removed 6 bases at V and 2 bases at J, leaving 2 bases unmatched. Germline V gives CDR1 SEHNR, CDR2 FQNEAQ (reference sequence). CDR3 length equals 13 residues. The CDR3 bases are TGTGCCAGCAGAATAGCGGGGCAAGAGACCCAGTACTTC. Translated: CASRIAGQETQYF.

The genes are TRBV15 and TRBJ2-5; D possibly corresponds to TRBD1 (5 bases). Between the trimmed V and J ends, which lost 1 base and 4 bases, there was a span of 13 bases. The CDR3 is 15 residues long. Germline V gene data show CDR1 as LNHNV and CDR2 as YYDKDF (reference sequence). The CDR3 sequence: CATSRAQGFGETQYF. The CDR3 region has the DNA TGTGCCACCAGCAGAGCCCAGGGTTTTGGAGAGACCCAGTACTTC.

This clonotype has only a few counts. J is TRBJ2-7 and V is TRBV11-1, with TRBD1 as a possible D gene (6 bases). There are 14 residues in the CDR3. In germline, CDR1 is SGHAT, CDR2 FQDESV (reference sequence). Trimming took 5 bases from V and 7 from J, leaving 18 bases between them. The CDR3 DNA sequence: TGTGCCAGCAGCCCCATGAACAGGGCTCGGGAGCAGTACTTC. This translates into CASSPMNRAREQYF. The whole variable domain, remainder taken from reference TRBV11-1 and TRBJ2-7, is EAEVAQSPRYKITEKSQAVAFWCDPISGHATLYWYRQILGQGPELLVQFQDESVVDDSQLPKDRFSAERLKGVDSTLKIQPAELGDSAMYLCASSPMNRAREQYFGPGTRLTVT.

This clonotype was detected ten times or more. The chain carries TRBV12-3 or TRBV12-4 and TRBJ1-3; D gene unclear. With 6 bases removed from V and 0 bases from J, the gap between germline ends came to 9 bases. CDR3 length equals 14 residues. CDR3 DNA sequence: TGTGCCAGCAGGGCTTTCCACTCTGGAAACACCATATATTTT. This sequence encodes CASRAFHSGNTIYF.

The table lists this clonotype with many counts. The junction departs from germline at one end; a sequencing error may be responsible. The chain recombines TRBV6-1 with TRBJ2-2; 7 nucleotides match TRBD1. Germline assignment: CDR1 MNHNS and CDR2 SASEGT. This CDR3 has 15 residues. The CDR3 DNA reads TGTGCCAGCAGTCCACAGGGGTCTATAACCGGAGAGCTGTTTTTT. Amino acid sequence: CASSPQGSITGELFF.

This clonotype was counted many times. The CDR3: CASSSGPTISYEQYF. CDR3 nucleotide sequence: TGTGCCAGCAGCTCTGGCCCCACTATTTCCTACGAGCAGTACTTC. The J gene is TRBJ2-7, the V gene TRBV11-2, with D hard to call. Trimming cost V 4 bases and J 1 base, with 14 bases left between them. The CDR3 length is 15 residues. CDR1 and CDR2 from the germline V gene are SGHAT and FQNNGV.

This clonotype was recorded at least ten times. The rearrangement links TRBV4-2 to TRBJ2-6; D tentatively fits TRBD1 or TRBD2 (5 bases each). This CDR3 has 15 amino acids. V was trimmed by 0 bases and J by 3 bases, leaving 6 bases between them. Per the germline V gene, CDR1 is LGHNA and CDR2 is YNFKEQ. The CDR3 here is CASSQDGGGANVLTF. CDR3 bases: TGTGCCAGCAGCCAAGATGGGGGTGGGGCCAACGTCCTGACTTTC.

In this sample, this clonotype turned up many times. The rearrangement links TRBV10-3 to TRBJ2-6; D is possibly TRBD2 (5 bases). The CDR3 is 15 residues long. The ends were cut back, 10 bases at V and 0 bases at J, with 13 bases in the middle. The germline CDR1 and CDR2 sequences are ENHRY and SYGVKD. DNA of the CDR3: TGTGCCACGGCACTAGGTAGCTCTGGGGCCAACGTCCTGACTTTC. Protein: CATALGSSGANVLTF.

V is TRBV6-2 or TRBV6-3 and J is TRBJ1-5; 7 bases fit TRBD1. J was trimmed by 6 bases and V by 6 bases; bases with no gene match: 17. Germline V lookup: CDR1 MNHEY, CDR2 SVGEGT. The length of the CDR3 is 17 residues. The DNA for the CDR3 is TGTGCCAGCAGGGTATCGGCAGGAACAGGGGCAGGTCAGCCCCAGCATTTT. It translates to CASRVSAGTGAGQPQHF.

Ten or more counts support this clonotype. A read error may be the cause here, since a much bigger clone is one base away. This sequence joins TRBV24-1 and TRBJ2-5; 7 bases line up with TRBD2. The germline CDR1 and CDR2 sequences are KGHDR and SFDVKD. The length of the CDR3 is 15 residues. The CDR3 protein is CATSDYGAGRETKYF. CDR3 nucleotides: TGTGCCACCAGTGACTATGGAGCGGGGCGAGAGACCAAGTACTTC.

This clonotype was seen repeatedly, ten times or more. In nucleotides, the CDR3 is TGTGCCAGTTACGCCCCCGGGGAGCATAGAAACACCATATATTTT. Encoded protein: CASYAPGEHRNTIYF. The chain has TRBV19 and TRBJ1-3; unclear D gene. The V and J ends lost 8 bases and 5 bases respectively, with 19 bases between them. Germline CDR1 reads LNHDA; CDR2 reads SQIVND (reference sequence). The CDR3 is 15 amino acids.

The chain has TRBV2 and TRBJ2-5; D not resolved. V gave up 5 bases and J gave up 5 bases, with 12 bases separating them. Germline V gives CDR1 SNHLY, CDR2 FYNNEI. The CDR3 totals 13 residues. CDR3 amino acids: CASSSGWDETQYF. CDR3 sequence (DNA): TGTGCCAGCAGTTCCGGATGGGATGAGACCCAGTACTTC.

This clonotype was observed many times. This chain connects TRBV19 to TRBJ1-6; D unresolved. CDR1 is LNHDA and CDR2 is SQIVND in the germline V gene (reference sequence). Trimming cost V 6 bases and J 0 bases, with 12 bases left between them. CDR3 length: 16 amino acids. CDR3 sequence: CASRRTVSSYNSPLHF. DNA of the CDR3: TGTGCCAGTAGGAGGACTGTTAGCTCCTATAATTCACCCCTCCACTTT.

The table lists this clonotype with many counts. This chain joins TRBV6-2 or TRBV6-3 and TRBJ1-2; no firm D call. The V gene lost 8 bases and the J gene lost 4 bases, with 11 bases spanning the gap. The CDR3 has 12 residues. Germline V gives CDR1 MNHEY, CDR2 SVGEGT. CDR3 in amino acids: CASGRRFYGYTF. DNA of the CDR3: TGTGCCAGCGGACGTCGATTCTATGGCTACACCTTC.

This clonotype was recorded at least ten times. The V call is TRBV20-1, the J call TRBJ1-1; 8 bases fit TRBD1. V gave up 3 bases and J gave up 3 bases; unmatched junction bases: 9. This CDR3 has 15 residues. From germline, CDR1 is DFQATT and CDR2 SNEGSKA (reference sequence). Here the CDR3 reads CSASTRGRIDTEAFF. CDR3 DNA: TGCAGTGCTAGTACCAGGGGGCGTATAGACACTGAAGCTTTCTTT.

This clonotype showed up many times. This chain links TRBV6-1 with TRBJ1-6, with TRBD1 identical over 7 bases. The germline CDR1 and CDR2 sequences are MNHNS and SASEGT. This CDR3 comprises 17 residues. The V segment lost 5 bases and the J segment 2 bases; nucleotides outside the gene matches: 9. CDR3 nucleotides: TGTGCCAGCAGTATGGCTCTAGGGACAGCCTATAATTCACCCCTCCACTTT. Its translation: CASSMALGTAYNSPLHF.

This clonotype was recorded many times. The J gene is TRBJ2-4, the V gene TRBV27, with 7 bases lining up with TRBD1. Germline CDR1 reads MNHEY; CDR2 reads SMNVEV (reference sequence). The CDR3 is made up of 17 amino acids. V was clipped by 5 bases and J by 0 bases; unmatched bases: 10. CDR3 nucleotide sequence: TGTGCCAGCAGTACCACCGGACAGGCACTAGCCAAAAACATTCAGTACTTC. Encoded protein: CASSTTGQALAKNIQYF.

The table lists this clonotype with many counts. The V and J genes are TRBV12-3 or TRBV12-4 and TRBJ2-7; 11 bases line up with TRBD2. The CDR3 totals 15 residues. The V gene end was trimmed by 6 bases and the J gene end by 6 bases; junction bases not matched to a gene: 10. The CDR3 protein is CASSQLAGGPSEQYF. The CDR3 DNA reads as TGTGCCAGCAGCCAGCTAGCGGGGGGACCGAGCGAGCAGTACTTC.

The chain is built from TRBV28 and TRBJ2-7, with 7 positions matching TRBD2. The CDR3 totals 15 residues. From germline, CDR1 is MDHEN and CDR2 SYDVKM. Losses at the gene ends were 2 bases for V and 0 bases for J; bases not matched to a gene: 4. The CDR3 nucleotides are TGTGCCAGCAGTTTAGCGGGAGCCCCCTCCTACGAGCAGTACTTC. Its translation: CASSLAGAPSYEQYF.